The rows below give T cell receptor beta chains drawn from one sample of a study of T-cell reconstitution after alpha-beta-depleted transplantation in children. MiXCR was run by TCRdb on the PCR reads, yielding one entry per CDR3 protein. The sample has roughly 400,000 distinct CDR3 sequences, roughly 43% seen once. Sample: PBMCs, taken before TCRalphabeta/CD19-depleted stem cell transplant. The receptors were sampled from a girl aged 2 to 9 with aplastic anemia, due to receive a stem cell transplant. CDR3s include the opening cysteine and the closing phenylalanine or tryptophan. A D gene is named only where the DNA matches it firmly. Only some rows state a clone size, as once, few, many or a class for expanded clones.

J gene | clone size | D gene | V gene | CDR3 protein | CDR3 DNA
TRBJ2-7 | NA | NA | TRBV10-3 | CAIGDLGRGEQYF | TGTGCCATCGGAGACCTGGGGCGTGGCGAGCAGTACTTC
TRBJ1-5 | NA | TRBD1 | TRBV12-3/TRBV12-4 | CASSFDRTGFGNQPQHF | TGTGCCAGCAGTTTTGACAGGACAGGTTTCGGCAATCAGCCCCAGCATTTT
TRBJ1-2 | NA | NA | TRBV20-1 | CSASDRTYGYTF | TGCAGTGCTAGTGACAGGACCTATGGCTACACCTTC
TRBJ1-4 | many | NA | TRBV20-1 | CSADGATAEKLFF | TGCAGTGCTGATGGAGCTACAGCTGAAAAACTGTTTTTT
TRBJ2-1 | NA | NA | TRBV20-1 | CSARDPGFYNEQFF | TGCAGTGCTAGAGATCCGGGATTTTACAATGAGCAGTTCTTC
TRBJ2-3 | NA | TRBD2 | TRBV7-2 | CASSWGAREITDTQYF | TGTGCCAGCAGCTGGGGAGCGCGGGAGATCACAGATACGCAGTATTTT
TRBJ2-7 | NA | TRBD1 | TRBV4-2 | CASSQDPLPGTGAYEQYF | TGTGCCAGCAGCCAAGATCCCCTCCCTGGGACAGGGGCTTACGAGCAGTACTTC
TRBJ2-1 | NA | NA | TRBV24-1 | CATSDTGYNEQFF | TGTGCCACCAGTGATACAGGTTACAATGAGCAGTTCTTC
TRBJ2-1 | NA | NA | TRBV15 | CATSRATGGQFF | TGTGCCACCAGCAGAGCGACAGGAGGGCAGTTCTTC
TRBJ2-5 | many | TRBD1 | TRBV5-1 | CASSLGGGAFETQYF | TGCGCCAGCAGCTTGGGAGGGGGCGCTTTTGAGACCCAGTACTTC
TRBJ1-6 | NA | TRBD1 | TRBV24-1 | CATSDRAVSANSPLHF | TGTGCCACCAGCGACAGGGCCGTGTCGGCTAATTCACCCCTCCACTTT
TRBJ2-5 | NA | NA | TRBV5-1 | CASSPRKMQGPGETQYF | TGCGCCAGCAGCCCCCGTAAGATGCAGGGCCCAGGGGAGACCCAGTACTTC
TRBJ1-2 | NA | TRBD1 | TRBV5-1 | CASSLTGGTRRGYTF | TGCGCCAGCAGCTTGACAGGGGGCACCAGGCGTGGCTACACCTTC
TRBJ1-2 | few | TRBD1 | TRBV2 | CASSEDRAVSSYGYTF | TGTGCCAGCAGCGAAGACAGGGCCGTCTCTTCCTATGGCTACACCTTC
TRBJ2-3 | few | NA | TRBV29-1 | CSGLTDTQYF | TGCAGCGGACTCACAGATACGCAGTATTTT
TRBJ2-5 | NA | NA | TRBV5-1 | CASSQTTDPGTQYF | TGCGCCAGCAGTCAGACTACGGACCCGGGGACCCAGTACTTC
TRBJ1-1 | many | NA | TRBV4-2 | CASSQDEQSVTEAFF | TGTGCCAGCAGCCAAGATGAACAAAGTGTCACTGAAGCTTTCTTT
TRBJ2-1 | NA | TRBD1 | TRBV11-2 | CASSFDRVNEQFF | TGTGCCAGCAGCTTCGACAGGGTCAATGAGCAGTTCTTC
TRBJ2-5 | NA | TRBD2 | TRBV7-7 | CASSPGPAGGRETQYF | TGTGCTAGCAGCCCCGGCCCAGCGGGAGGTAGGGAGACCCAGTACTTC
TRBJ2-7 | few | NA | TRBV2 | CASSEKWYGSYEQYF | TGTGCCAGCAGTGAGAAATGGTATGGTTCCTACGAGCAGTACTTC
TRBJ2-1 | few | TRBD2 | TRBV20-1 | CSARSLTSGNYNEQFF | TGCAGTGCTAGGAGCCTCACTAGCGGTAACTACAATGAGCAGTTCTTC
TRBJ1-1 | few | NA | TRBV21-1 | CASSKGRAIQGNTEAFF | TGTGCCAGCAGCAAAGGTCGCGCGATACAAGGGAACACTGAAGCTTTCTTT
TRBJ2-5 | few | NA | TRBV7-2 | CASSLGDAPRYF | TGTGCCAGCAGCTTAGGGGATGCACCAAGGTACTTC
TRBJ2-5 | NA | NA | TRBV12-3/TRBV12-4 | CASSLMPETQYF | TGTGCCAGCAGTTTAATGCCAGAGACCCAGTACTTC
TRBJ1-5 | many | TRBD1 | TRBV7-2 | CASSLAGTGSQPQHF | TGTGCCAGCAGCTTAGCGGGGACAGGGAGTCAGCCCCAGCATTTT
TRBJ2-7 | many | NA | TRBV20-1 | CSASKVIPLSDEQYF | TGCAGTGCGAGTAAAGTCATTCCCCTAAGCGACGAGCAGTACTTC
TRBJ2-1 | many | NA | TRBV29-1 | CSVPHLRKFF | TGCAGCGTTCCCCACCTCAGGAAGTTCTTC
TRBJ2-3 | NA | TRBD1 | TRBV27 | CASSLSTGWLVDTQYF | TGTGCCAGCAGTTTATCGACAGGGTGGTTGGTAGATACGCAGTATTTT
TRBJ2-2 | NA | TRBD2 | TRBV20-1 | CSARVAGAVGELFF | TGCAGTGCTAGAGTAGCGGGGGCTGTCGGGGAGCTGTTTTTT
TRBJ2-4 | few | NA | TRBV25-1 | CASKGQRFSFLAKNIQYF | TGTGCCAGCAAGGGGCAGAGATTTTCGTTTTTAGCCAAAAACATTCAGTACTTC
TRBJ2-2 | few | NA | TRBV4-3 | CASSQRVQNTGELFF | TGCGCCAGCAGCCAAAGGGTACAGAACACCGGGGAGCTGTTTTTT
TRBJ2-7 | NA | NA | TRBV12-3/TRBV12-4 | CASSSRVHEQYF | TGTGCCAGCAGTTCCAGGGTCCACGAGCAGTACTTC
TRBJ2-3 | NA | NA | TRBV5-1 | CASSLAGFADTQYF | TGCGCCAGCAGCTTGGCCGGCTTCGCAGATACGCAGTATTTT
TRBJ1-5 | NA | TRBD1 | TRBV12-3/TRBV12-4 | CASGTGAQPQHF | TGTGCCAGCGGTACAGGGGCTCAGCCCCAGCATTTT
TRBJ2-3 | NA | NA | TRBV5-1 | CASSLPPGGGSTDTQYF | TGCGCCAGCAGCCTCCCGCCTGGGGGCGGTAGCACAGATACGCAGTATTTT
TRBJ2-3 | NA | TRBD2 | TRBV7-8 | CASSFPYGGASDTQYF | TGTGCCAGCAGCTTCCCTTACGGGGGGGCCTCAGATACGCAGTATTTT
TRBJ2-7 | NA | NA | TRBV20-1 | CSAQPGPTYEQYF | TGCAGTGCTCAACCGGGACCAACCTACGAGCAGTACTTC
TRBJ2-2 | few | TRBD2 | TRBV6-5 | CASSYSGGLTGELFF | TGTGCCAGCAGTTATTCGGGGGGGCTCACCGGGGAGCTGTTTTTT
TRBJ2-3 | NA | NA | TRBV2 | CASSVIRPDTDTQYF | TGTGCCAGCAGTGTTATTCGGCCCGACACAGATACGCAGTATTTT
TRBJ2-1 | NA | TRBD2 | TRBV20-1 | CSARDGTSGGDEQFF | TGCAGTGCTAGAGATGGGACTAGCGGGGGGGATGAGCAGTTCTTC
TRBJ2-3 | few | NA | TRBV2 | CASSEGISSTDTQYF | TGTGCCAGCAGTGAGGGGATCTCTAGCACAGATACGCAGTATTTT
TRBJ1-1 | few | NA | TRBV5-1 | CASSSVGGDTEAFF | TGCGCCAGCAGCAGCGTGGGCGGGGACACTGAAGCTTTCTTT
TRBJ1-4 | NA | TRBD1 | TRBV6-2/TRBV6-3 | CASSAMDRINEKLFF | TGTGCCAGCAGCGCCATGGACAGGATTAATGAAAAACTGTTTTTT